This T cell receptor beta chain was observed in a study of T cell repertoires in cytomegalovirus infection. V lost 4 bases to trimming and J lost 1 base, with 4 bases between them. This CDR3 region has 12 residues. TCRdb passed the reads through MiXCR, listing each CDR3 protein once. The table lists some 940,000 distinct CDR3 sequences, more than 25% of them singletons, with over 13% in the top ten. This clonotype was observed a few times. Its antigen is as yet unknown. The chain carries TRBV12-3 or TRBV12-4 and TRBJ1-2; D gene uncertain. The source is a human donor in good health (CMV status not recorded). Some clones in this sample may be carry-over from other donors' samples. This specimen was cultured CD8+ T cells from PBMCs, taken from culture after CMV antigen stimulation. Written as DNA, the CDR3 is TGTGCCAGCAGTTCGGTTAACTATGGCTACACCTTC. Translated: CASSSVNYGYTF.